This T cell receptor beta chain was found in a study of blood T cell repertoires in COVID-19 (dated by TCRdb to about 2020). Background for the entire study: Samples from collaborators originated in the United States, Italy and Spain and spanned both the acute and convalescent phases of COVID-19. Where HLA class I and class II types were available, the types were taken from metadata supplied by the sample provider, not from assay-based typing. The prospective study material was composed of cDNA or gDNA derived from T cells, B-cell-depleted T cells, or PBMCs. A de-identified subject ID, COVID-19 status, age in years and sex were almost always included in the sample metadata. The repertoires were made available in a free public database intended to serve as a resource for research on the immune response to SARS-CoV-2. Deeply sampled blood TCRbeta repertoires from subjects exposed to, actively infected with, or recovered from COVID-19 were included in the dataset. The samples were drawn from the first 160 participants of the ongoing ImmuneRACE study and from 950 to 1,500 subjects provided by 6 global collaborators.

The study at large found these results: How much clinical and demographic metadata was included differed by source and by participant, and the metadata was provided uncurated.

A word on this clone: No antigen is known for it. No base qualities exist here, and no much larger clone lies one base off it.

Enrolling through a virtual design, the prospective study's participants ranged in age from roughly 18 to 89 years and lived across roughly 24 United States geographic areas. In the prospective study, participants were assigned to cohorts based on the clinical history participants reported in a screening survey and a study questionnaire. For ImmuneRACE Cohort 3, a participant was defined as recovered based on two consecutive negative NP/OP PCR tests, clearance by a healthcare professional, or resolution of symptoms. In the prospective study, mobile phlebotomists collected whole blood, serum and a nasopharyngeal or oropharyngeal swab from each participant. Prospective study participants could optionally give additional blood draws and questionnaires over a 2-month period. Before DNA extraction, prospective study blood samples were shipped either frozen or at room temperature. Based on the germline V gene, the CDR1 and CDR2 sequences are SGHAT and FQNNGV. Ends trimmed: V by 1 base, J by 7 bases; bases unmatched to a gene: 15. Measured from the cysteine to the phenylalanine, the CDR3 is 17 residues long. This entry keeps only the CDR3 DNA: 51 bases, framed from base 1.

The immunoSEQ Assay, a bias-controlled multiplex PCR, was used to amplify TCRbeta CDR3 regions from genomic DNA. The published analysis was carried out like this. The number of nucleated cells in each sample was estimated from the amplification of reference gene primers within the assay. To quantify the absolute abundance of each unique TCRbeta CDR3 rearrangement, sequence reads were collapsed and filtered. For each sample, productive Simpson clonality was calculated by taking the square root of Simpson's diversity index across productive rearrangements. Sourced from immuneACCESS, this table was stored by TCRdb with only in-frame sequences that have V and J called. A share of the clones is absent; for the studies checked, an unresolved V gene accounts for under half, and the remainder has no known explanation. The V and J calls and clone size are taken from that table; D and trimming were inferred from the DNA. The sample yields 250,000 or so clones; 70% to 90% were counted once. The ten biggest clones cover approximately 2% of the sample.

The chain was built from TRBV11-2 and TRBJ2-7; TRBD1 lines up with 8 middle nucleotides. This receptor was taken from a woman aged 45-65 years who had recovered from COVID-19. Specimen: PBMCs or T cells enriched from blood (not recorded which). At the DNA level, the sequence is TGTGCCAGCAGCTTAGCCCCCTTTAGGACAGGGTCGGGAGAGCAGTACTTC. Translated, this is CASSLAPFRTGSGEQYF.